The clone carrying this TCR beta chain was found many times. This CDR3 contains 13 residues. The V end was cut by 6 bases, the J end by 4 bases, with 12 bases between. Both iRepertoire HTBI primers and Arm-PCR of CDR3 regions were used to build the TCR beta libraries. TCRdb re-called the multiplex PCR reads with MiXCR, one entry per CDR3 protein. The data hold some 230,000 distinct CDR3 sequences, with roughly 18% observed a single time. The sample originates from a study of regulatory T cells in long-lasting Graves disease. Study background: Graves' patients, newly diagnosed, had taken antithyroid drugs under 3 months.

Time point in this sample: newly diagnosed GD, antithyroid drugs for less than 3 months. Construction of the TCR library relied on RNA isolated from PBMCs. This specimen consisted of peripheral blood mononuclear cells (PBMCs), obtained at new diagnosis, from a patient treated with antithyroid drugs. This clonotype was sampled from a female donor with Graves disease. The rearrangement links TRBV12-3 or TRBV12-4 to TRBJ1-1; tentative D call: TRBD1 (5 bases). The CDR3 loop is CASSRELSTEAFF. The CDR3 DNA is TGTGCCAGCAGCAGGGAATTATCCACTGAAGCTTTCTTT.